This TCR beta chain was retrieved from a study of T cells after posttransplantation cyclophosphamide. Only in-frame clones appear in the TCRdb table, and some are missing; sequencing was by immunoSEQ multiplex PCR. The top ten clones hold around 3.5% of a sample with about 28,000 clones, 86% of them seen once. A word on this clone: What it binds is unknown.

Study-level points and caveats: Later post-transplant blood repertoires were often dominated by donor CD8+ memory clones. Blood and skin or GI T cell repertoires showed limited TRB overlap. After PTCy, TRB diversity resembled that of CNI/methotrexate controls.

On the day of bone marrow donation, the related graft donor provided peripheral blood. Germline V lookup: CDR1 SEHNR, CDR2 FQNEAQ (reference sequence). Deletions cut 3 bases from V and 2 bases from J, with 4 bases between. CDR3 length: 13 residues. This receptor was identified in a man aged 45-60 years. Sequenced: PBMCs. The chain employs TRBV7-9 and TRBJ2-2; D not certain. This CDR3 reads CASSFRNTGELFF. CDR3 coding DNA: TGTGCCAGCAGCTTTAGAAACACCGGGGAGCTGTTTTTT.